The subject of this entry is one TCR beta chain. Other DNA sequences from this sample encode an identical CDR3 as well. Germline assignment: CDR1 DFQATT and CDR2 SNEGSKA (reference sequence). The length of the CDR3 is 11 residues. With 6 bases removed from V and 4 bases from J, the gap between germline ends came to 10 bases. This specimen belongs to a study of shared clonotypes between healthy human individuals. Profiled with immunoSEQ multiplex PCR; TCRdb holds only in-frame clones, not every one. This sample has over 1.4 million clones; roughly 96% occur once, and the top ten carry about 1.2%. The chain combines TRBV20-1 with TRBJ2-7, with a possible D match to TRBD2 (5 bases). The receptor's source is a man younger than 45 in good health. Sequences were obtained from naive CD4+ T cells sorted from blood. Subset in this sample: CD45RA+ positively selected. Here the CDR3 DNA reads TGCAGTGCCCCGTGGACTTACGAGCAGTACTTC. Its translation is CSAPWTYEQYF.